This paragraph covers one TCR beta chain sequence. This clonotype was counted many times. Its antigen is not yet known. Base qualities are missing; no much larger clone stands one base away. This sample was included in a study of read filtering for tumor transcriptome and immune sequencing (dated by TCRdb to about 2020). Looking at the study overall: Of the patients in the cohort, some 17 were male and more than 12 were female, and their mean age was 65.9 years, with a range of about 47 to 80. By revised international staging, 8 or 9 patients were R-ISS I, about 15 were R-ISS II and more than five were R-ISS III. After DNase treatment, whole-transcriptome libraries were prepared using the TruSeq RNA Access Library Prep Kit. TCR-region mapped reads per sample ranged from about 4.05 to 10.27 million with IR-seq versus only about 85 to 1273 with RNA-seq. The study compared TCR repertoires from targeted immune repertoire sequencing and bulk whole-transcriptome sequencing run on the same bone marrow samples. One main goal was a read-filtering strategy for immune repertoire data, in particular deciding whether clonotypes backed by only one read should be removed. Summary of the overall study and its limitations: IR-seq captured clonotypes at much higher depth and more reliably than RNA-seq, and smaller IR-seq throughput sufficed to identify most shared clonotypes. The correlation between IR-seq and RNA-seq shared clonotype proportions was increased by removal of single-read clonotypes. Single-read clonotypes made up around 82% of clonotypes but 3.5% to 4.5% of total reads in IR-seq, and less than 75% of clonotypes and around 45% of reads in RNA-seq. The sorted CD138-negative fraction was a mixed bone marrow immune population, not purified T cells.

Bone marrow was sampled from every patient at the time of active disease. Isolation of bone marrow mononuclear cells was performed by Ficoll-Hypaque density gradient centrifugation. CD138-negative cells were obtained by negative selection after labeling with CD138 magnetic microbeads on a MACS separator, removing myeloma plasma cells. The purity of the isolated cells was checked by flow cytometry with CD138 antibodies on an Attune NxT. TRIzol reagent was used to extract total RNA, and a NanoDrop spectrophotometer was used to quantify the extracted RNA. Paired RNA-seq and IR-seq were performed on each patient's CD138-negative bone marrow sample. The CDR3 has 15 amino acids, counting the end cysteine and phenylalanine. Kept here is only the CDR3 DNA, which spans 45 bases and is read in frame from base 1. CDR1 and CDR2, per the germline V gene, are MGHRA and YSYEKL. V is clipped by 0 bases and J by 7 bases, and the sequence between their germline boundaries is 15 bases long.

TCR libraries were built from roughly 400 ng RNA with the Immunoverse kit, using molecular barcoded adaptors covering alpha/delta and beta/gamma chains. The same RNA used for transcriptome sequencing was used for TCR library preparation. TCR libraries were sequenced on an Illumina HiSeq 4000 with 2 x 150 cycles. The original methods were these. TCR reads were aligned to human V, D, J and C references and assembled into CDR3 clonotypes with MiXCR, including quality filtering and error correction. The tcR package in R was used for analysis of clonotype counts and gene usage diversity. Raw mapping reads were checked after the RNA-seq reads had been mapped by STAR aligner version 2.5.3a onto the human GRCh37 genome. To test the effect of sequencing depth on detected clonotypes, IR-seq fastq files were randomly downsampled using Seqtk 1.3. TCRdb reanalyzed the raw reads on its own, using fastp at Q25 for trimming and MiXCR for clone calling, and kept in-frame beta chains. Every entry covers one CDR3 protein and lists the most common genes and DNA from its rows. It is TCRdb's table, rather than the study itself, that gives the V and J calls and clone size. Counted in this sample were about 58,000 distinct CDR3 sequences; approximately 13% of them appeared once. Of the sample, roughly 16% falls within the top ten clones.

The chain is encoded by TRBV4-1 joined to TRBJ1-1; TRBD1 is a weak D gene call, 6 bases matching. The sequence was collected from a donor at least 40 years old with multiple myeloma. The source material was a population of CD138-negative cells sorted from bone marrow. The sample's cell subset or site label, decoded: bone marrow mononuclear cells depleted of CD138+ plasma/myeloma cells by negative magnetic selection. Read as DNA, the sequence is TGCGCCAGCAGCCAAGATTTGGGACAAGGGGATGAAGCTTTCTTT. It translates as CASSQDLGQGDEAFF.